The 12 T cell receptor beta chains in this list originate from one sample, sequenced in a study of T-cell reconstitution after alpha-beta-depleted transplantation in children (dated by TCRdb to the mid-2010s). Libraries were made using PCR. TCRdb lists the instrument as Illumina HiSeq 2500. TCR library preparation used molecular barcoding, with unique molecular identifiers applied to normalize quantification of the TCRbeta repertoire. Clones were called with MiXCR by TCRdb after fastp trimmed the public reads at Q25, and only in-frame beta chains were retained. Rows with one shared CDR3 protein collapse into an entry with the most common genes and DNA. Here the sample has 600,000 to 700,000 distinct CDR3 sequences; about 15% occur a single time. 1.1% of the sample belongs to the ten largest clones. The sample here was PBMCs from the stem cell graft donor, taken from the stem cell graft. These TCRs come from a human donor who donated a stem cell graft to a child with acute myeloid leukemia.

J is TRBJ2-7 and V is TRBV3-1, with unresolved D. Trimming stripped 1 base from V and 6 bases from J, with 4 bases between. Germline-derived CDR1 and CDR2 are LGHDT and YNNKEL (reference sequence). The length of the CDR3 is 11 residues. The CDR3 loop reads CASSQGGEQYV. The CDR3 nucleotides read TGTGCCAGCAGCCAAGGCGGCGAGCAGTACGTC.

This clonotype was picked up a small number of times. The V call is TRBV29-1, the J call TRBJ1-2; 9 bases match TRBD1. The CDR3 is made up of 15 amino acids. Germline values: CDR1 SQVTM, CDR2 ANQGSEA. Unmatched junction bases numbered 7, after V lost 0 bases and J lost 5 bases. The CDR3 here is CSVEDLTGGYYGYTF. Written as DNA, the CDR3 is TGCAGCGTTGAAGACCTGACAGGGGGGTATTATGGCTACACCTTC. The full variable domain, rest sourced from reference TRBV29-1 and TRBJ1-2, is SAVISQKPSRDICQRGTSLTIQCQVDSQVTMMFWYRQQPGQSLTLIATANQGSEATYESGFVIDKFPISRPNLTFSTLTVSNMSPEDSSIYLCSVEDLTGGYYGYTFGSGTRLTVV.

This clonotype was observed many times. V usage is TRBV20-1 and J usage is TRBJ2-5, with 7 positions matching TRBD2. After removal of 1 base from V and 1 base from J, the junction contained 6 bases not matched to a gene. The CDR3 totals 15 residues. Germline CDR1 is DFQATT and CDR2 is SNEGSKA (reference sequence). The CDR3 region has the DNA TGCAGTGCTAGAGTCCCGGGACTACGCCAAGAGACCCAGTACTTC. Its translation: CSARVPGLRQETQYF.

V usage is TRBV7-9 and J usage is TRBJ2-1; 12 bases line up with TRBD2. The CDR3 runs 16 residues. After removal of 0 bases from V and 6 bases from J, the junction contained 3 bases not matched to a gene. Germline V gives CDR1 SEHNR, CDR2 FQNEAQ (reference sequence). The CDR3 DNA follows: TGTGCCAGCAGCTTAGCTCGGACTAGCGGGGTCAATGAGCAGTTCTTC. Its protein is CASSLARTSGVNEQFF.

The gene calls are TRBV7-2 and TRBJ2-3, with no clear D. The CDR3 is 16 amino acids. CDR1 is SGHTA and CDR2 is FQGNSA in the germline V gene. Trimming cost V 3 bases and J 2 bases, with 15 bases left between them. In nucleotides, the CDR3 is TGTGCCAGCAGCTTTGGCCTTAACGACCTCACAGATACGCAGTATTTT. Its protein is CASSFGLNDLTDTQYF.

The chain recombines TRBV9 with TRBJ2-1, with D perhaps matching TRBD1 or TRBD2 (5 bases each). This CDR3 region has 14 residues. The V end lost 4 bases, the J end lost 4 bases, and 12 bases lay between the germline ends. Germline loops: CDR1 SGDLS, CDR2 YYNGEE. DNA for the CDR3: TGTGCCAGCAGCCCGAGTTGGGGGTACAATGAGCAGTTCTTC. Amino acid sequence: CASSPSWGYNEQFF.

The sample holds a few counts of this clonotype. V gene TRBV29-1 combines with J gene TRBJ2-3; TRBD1 matches 8 bases. After removal of 1 base from V and 3 bases from J, the junction contained 12 bases not matched to a gene. CDR1 is SQVTM and CDR2 is ANQGSEA in the germline V gene. The CDR3 consists of 17 residues. CDR3 region: CSVEGQGAATRTDTQYF. The DNA for the CDR3 is TGCAGCGTTGAAGGGCAGGGGGCCGCCACGAGAACAGATACGCAGTATTTT.

The chain is built from TRBV28 and TRBJ2-7, with 7 positions matching TRBD1. The CDR3 is 15 amino acids. In germline, CDR1 is MDHEN, CDR2 SYDVKM. Trimming removed 5 bases from V and 0 bases from J; junction bases left unmatched: 7. Here the CDR3 DNA reads TGTGCCAGCAGTCCCGGGACAGAAAGCTCCTACGAGCAGTACGTC. Protein: CASSPGTESSYEQYV.

The chain is built from TRBV5-1 and TRBJ1-2; D uncertain. The CDR3 extends over 14 amino acids. Germline V gene data show CDR1 as SGHRS and CDR2 as YFSETQ. The V gene lost 1 base and the J gene lost 0 bases, with 7 bases spanning the gap. CDR3 DNA: TGCGCCAGCAGCTTGACGACGACTAACTATGGCTACACCTTC. This gives the protein CASSLTTTNYGYTF.

The rearrangement links TRBV24-1 to TRBJ2-3; 10 bases are shared with TRBD1. After removal of 0 bases from V and 3 bases from J, the junction contained 5 bases not matched to a gene. Germline loops: CDR1 KGHDR, CDR2 SFDVKD. The CDR3 loop spans 17 amino acids. The CDR3 region is CATSDLSGQGMTDTQYF. The CDR3 nucleotides are TGTGCCACCAGTGATTTGTCGGGACAGGGGATGACAGATACGCAGTATTTT.

This clonotype was seen ten or more times. V gene TRBV12-3 or TRBV12-4 combines with J gene TRBJ2-2, with 7 positions matching TRBD2. The V segment lost 5 bases and the J segment 0 bases; nucleotides outside the gene matches: 9. This CDR3 has 17 residues. This CDR3 is CASSPNWGGSNTGELFF. As DNA, the CDR3 is TGTGCCAGCAGTCCTAACTGGGGGGGTTCGAACACCGGGGAGCTGTTTTTT.

This clonotype was detected a few times. J is TRBJ1-1 and V is TRBV5-1; no clear D. The CDR3 runs 14 residues. V was pared by 2 bases and J by 1 base, with 9 bases between. Germline V gene data show CDR1 as SGHRS and CDR2 as YFSETQ. The CDR3 nucleotides read TGCGCCAGCAGCTTAACCGAGTCGAACACTGAAGCTTTCTTT. This gives the protein CASSLTESNTEAFF.